The T cell receptor beta chain under discussion was sequenced for a study of Ad26.COV2.S vaccination and SARS-CoV-2 variants. Study background: Ad26.COV2.S given intramuscularly, once or twice 56 days apart. The study, taken as a whole, reports: Considerable breadth of spike-specific CD8+ and CD4+ T cell responses has reportedly been documented following vaccination.

Data came from immunoSEQ multiplex PCR; TCRdb stores just in-frame clones and leaves some out. The sample yields around 400,000 clones, around 90% seen once. Noted treatment: roughly 18 received Ad26.COV2.S at low or high dose, single or two shots; 5 received placebo; per-sample allocation not given. Day 63 after the first vaccine or placebo injection was the time point for sampling. In Boston, an adult donor aged 18-55 years took part. Germline trimming cut 5 bases from V and 6 bases from J; bases unmatched to any gene: 7. The CDR3 has 13 amino acids. The germline gives CDR1 MNHEY, CDR2 SVGAGI. To note about this clone: No antigen is known for it.

This TCR was recovered from a person aged 18-65 years who received the Ad26.COV2.S COVID-19 vaccine or a placebo. The specimen comprised peripheral blood, sampled in a trial of Ad26.COV2.S vaccine versus placebo. This sequence joins TRBV6-5 and TRBJ2-7, with 7 bases aligning to TRBD1. This CDR3 is CASSPGQRGEQYF. The CDR3 DNA is TGTGCCAGCAGTCCGGGACAGAGAGGCGAGCAGTACTTC.